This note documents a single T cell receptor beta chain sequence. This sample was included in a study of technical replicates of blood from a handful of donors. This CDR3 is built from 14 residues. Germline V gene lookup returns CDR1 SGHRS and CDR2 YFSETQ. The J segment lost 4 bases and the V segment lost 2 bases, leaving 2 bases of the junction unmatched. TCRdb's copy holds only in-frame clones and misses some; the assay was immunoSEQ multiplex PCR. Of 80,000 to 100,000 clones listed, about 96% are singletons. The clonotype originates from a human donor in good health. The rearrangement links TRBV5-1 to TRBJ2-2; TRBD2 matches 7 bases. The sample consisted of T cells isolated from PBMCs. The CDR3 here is CASSLSGTTGELFF. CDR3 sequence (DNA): TGCGCCAGCAGCTTAAGCGGGACCACCGGGGAGCTGTTTTTT.